This T cell receptor beta chain was recovered during a study of spatial heterogeneity in lung cancer. Study-wide points: Blood contained ubiquitous expanded tumor TCRs more at resection than at follow-up.

This clonotype has only a few counts. Its antigen is still unknown. The sample's time point: sample taken at primary tumor resection. The trim removed 6 bases at V and 2 bases at J, leaving 9 bases unmatched. The CDR3 is 17 residues long. The germline V gene encodes CDR1 MNHNY and CDR2 SVGAGI (reference sequence). TCRdb used MiXCR to reprocess the 5' RACE reads, holding one entry per CDR3 protein. The sample holds 24,000 or so distinct CDR3 sequences, about 7.6% seen once. This material consisted of PBMCs, taken at surgery. The origin of this receptor is a male donor with early-stage non-small cell lung cancer. The V gene is TRBV6-6, the J gene TRBJ2-7; 14 bases map to TRBD2. CDR3 region: CASSLGTSGRDPYEQYF. As DNA, the CDR3 is TGTGCCAGCAGCCTCGGGACTAGCGGGAGAGATCCCTACGAGCAGTACTTC.